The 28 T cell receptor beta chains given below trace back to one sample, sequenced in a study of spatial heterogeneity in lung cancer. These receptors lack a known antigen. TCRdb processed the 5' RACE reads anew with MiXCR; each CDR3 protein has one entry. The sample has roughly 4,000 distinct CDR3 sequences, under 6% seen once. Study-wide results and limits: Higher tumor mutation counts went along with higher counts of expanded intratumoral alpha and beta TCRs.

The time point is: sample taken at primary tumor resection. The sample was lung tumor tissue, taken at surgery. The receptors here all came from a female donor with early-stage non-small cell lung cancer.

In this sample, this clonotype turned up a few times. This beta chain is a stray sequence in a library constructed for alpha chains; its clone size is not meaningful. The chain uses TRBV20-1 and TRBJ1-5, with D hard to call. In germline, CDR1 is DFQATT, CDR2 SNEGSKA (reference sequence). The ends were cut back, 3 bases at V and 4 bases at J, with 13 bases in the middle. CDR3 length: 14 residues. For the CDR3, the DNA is TGCAGTGCTAGTCTCGGGCCGAGGAATCAGCCCCAGCATTTT. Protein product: CSASLGPRNQPQHF.

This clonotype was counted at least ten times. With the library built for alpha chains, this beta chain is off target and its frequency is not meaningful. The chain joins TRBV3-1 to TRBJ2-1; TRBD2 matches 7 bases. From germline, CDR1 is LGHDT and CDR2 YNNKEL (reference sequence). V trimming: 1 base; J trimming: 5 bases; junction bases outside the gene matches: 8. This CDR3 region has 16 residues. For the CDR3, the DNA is TGTGCCAGCAGCCAAGTTGGAGCGGGGAAAAACAATGAGCAGTTCTTC. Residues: CASSQVGAGKNNEQFF.

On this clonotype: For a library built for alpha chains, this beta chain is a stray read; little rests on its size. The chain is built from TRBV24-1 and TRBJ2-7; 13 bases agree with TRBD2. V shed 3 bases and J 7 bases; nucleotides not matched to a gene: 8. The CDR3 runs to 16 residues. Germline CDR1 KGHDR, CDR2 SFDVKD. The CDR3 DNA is TGTGCCACCAGTGATCCCCGCACTAGCGGGAGGGTAGAGCAGTACTTC. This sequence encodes CATSDPRTSGRVEQYF.

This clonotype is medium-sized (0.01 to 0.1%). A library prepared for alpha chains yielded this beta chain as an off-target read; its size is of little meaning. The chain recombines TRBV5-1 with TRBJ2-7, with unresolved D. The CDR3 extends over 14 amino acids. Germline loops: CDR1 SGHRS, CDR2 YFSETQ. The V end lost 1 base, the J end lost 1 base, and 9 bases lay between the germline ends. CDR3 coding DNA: TGCGCCAGCAGCTTGTCGGCCGCTTCCTACGAGCAGTACTTC. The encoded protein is CASSLSAASYEQYF. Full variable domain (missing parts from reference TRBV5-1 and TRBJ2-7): KAGVTQTPRYLIKTRGQQVTLSCSPISGHRSVSWYQQTPGQGLQFLFEYFSETQRNKGNFPGRFSGRQFSNSRSEMNVSTLELGDSALYLCASSLSAASYEQYFGPGTRLTVT.

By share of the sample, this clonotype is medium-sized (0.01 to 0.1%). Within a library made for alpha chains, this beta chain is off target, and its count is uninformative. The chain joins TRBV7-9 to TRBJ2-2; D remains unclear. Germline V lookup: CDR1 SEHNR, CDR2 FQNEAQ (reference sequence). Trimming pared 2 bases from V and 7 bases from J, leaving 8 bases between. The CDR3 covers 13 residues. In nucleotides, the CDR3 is TGTGCCAGCAGCTTACTAGGGAACGGGGAGCTGTTTTTT. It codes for CASSLLGNGELFF.

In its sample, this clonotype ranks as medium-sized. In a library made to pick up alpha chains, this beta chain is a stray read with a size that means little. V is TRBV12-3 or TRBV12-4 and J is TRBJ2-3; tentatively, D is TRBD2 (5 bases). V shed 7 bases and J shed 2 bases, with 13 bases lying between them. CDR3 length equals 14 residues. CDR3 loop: CASTIQRFTDTQYF. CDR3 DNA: TGTGCCAGCACCATCCAGCGGTTCACAGATACGCAGTATTTT.

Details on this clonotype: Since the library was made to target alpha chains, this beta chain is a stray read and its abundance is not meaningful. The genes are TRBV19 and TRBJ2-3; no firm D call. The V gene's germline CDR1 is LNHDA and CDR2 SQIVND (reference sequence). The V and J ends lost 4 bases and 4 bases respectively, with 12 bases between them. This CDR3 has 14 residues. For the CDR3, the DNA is TGTGCCAGTAGTAAGTTACCGCCGCCAGATACGCAGTATTTT. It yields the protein CASSKLPPPDTQYF.

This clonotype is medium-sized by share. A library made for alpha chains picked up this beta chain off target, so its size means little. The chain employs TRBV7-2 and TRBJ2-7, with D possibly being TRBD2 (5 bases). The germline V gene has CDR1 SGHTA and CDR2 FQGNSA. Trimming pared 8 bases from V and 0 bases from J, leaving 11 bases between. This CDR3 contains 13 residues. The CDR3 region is CASGRRASYEQYF. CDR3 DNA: TGTGCCAGCGGGAGACGGGCCTCCTACGAGCAGTACTTC.

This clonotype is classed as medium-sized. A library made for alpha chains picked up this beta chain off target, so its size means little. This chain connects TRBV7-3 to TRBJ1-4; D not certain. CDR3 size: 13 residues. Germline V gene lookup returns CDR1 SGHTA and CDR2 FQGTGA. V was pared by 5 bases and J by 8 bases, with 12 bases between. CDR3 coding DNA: TGTGCCAGCAGCCCCCGGGCTGGAGAAAAACTGTTTTTT. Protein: CASSPRAGEKLFF.

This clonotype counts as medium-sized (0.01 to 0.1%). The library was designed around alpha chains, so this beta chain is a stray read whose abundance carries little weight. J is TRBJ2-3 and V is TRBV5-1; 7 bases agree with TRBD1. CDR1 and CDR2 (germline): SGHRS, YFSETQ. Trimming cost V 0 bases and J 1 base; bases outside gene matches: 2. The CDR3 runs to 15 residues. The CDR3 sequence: CASSLGGQRTDTQYF. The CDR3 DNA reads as TGCGCCAGCAGCTTGGGGGGACAGCGCACAGATACGCAGTATTTT. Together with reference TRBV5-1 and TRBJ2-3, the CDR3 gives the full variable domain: KAGVTQTPRYLIKTRGQQVTLSCSPISGHRSVSWYQQTPGQGLQFLFEYFSETQRNKGNFPGRFSGRQFSNSRSEMNVSTLELGDSALYLCASSLGGQRTDTQYFGPGTRLTVL.

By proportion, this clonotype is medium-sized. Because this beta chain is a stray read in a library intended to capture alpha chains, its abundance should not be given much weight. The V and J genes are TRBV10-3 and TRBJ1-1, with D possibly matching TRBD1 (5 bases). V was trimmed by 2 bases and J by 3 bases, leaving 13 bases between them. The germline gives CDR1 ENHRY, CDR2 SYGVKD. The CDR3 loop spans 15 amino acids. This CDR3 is CAISERDSGYTEAFF. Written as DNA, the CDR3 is TGTGCCATCAGTGAGCGGGACTCCGGGTACACTGAAGCTTTCTTT.

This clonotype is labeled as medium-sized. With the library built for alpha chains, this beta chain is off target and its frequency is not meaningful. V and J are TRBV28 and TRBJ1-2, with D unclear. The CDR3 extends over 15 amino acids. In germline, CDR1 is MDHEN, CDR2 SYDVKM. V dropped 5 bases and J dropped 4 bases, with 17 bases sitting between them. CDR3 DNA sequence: TGTGCCAGCAGTCCGGGTAGTTTTGGTAGCTATGGCTACACCTTC. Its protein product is CASSPGSFGSYGYTF.

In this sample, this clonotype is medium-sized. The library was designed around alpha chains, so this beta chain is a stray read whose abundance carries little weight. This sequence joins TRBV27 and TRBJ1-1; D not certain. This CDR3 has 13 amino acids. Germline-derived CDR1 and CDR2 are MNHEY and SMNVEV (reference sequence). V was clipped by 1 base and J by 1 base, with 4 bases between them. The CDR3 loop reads CASSLWGNTEAFF. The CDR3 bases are TGTGCCAGCAGTTTATGGGGGAACACTGAAGCTTTCTTT.

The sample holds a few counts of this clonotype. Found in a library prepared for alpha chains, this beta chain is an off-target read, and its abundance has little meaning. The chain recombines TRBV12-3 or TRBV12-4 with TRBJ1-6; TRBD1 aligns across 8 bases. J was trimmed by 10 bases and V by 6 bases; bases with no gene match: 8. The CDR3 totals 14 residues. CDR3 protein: CASRNQGAQSPLHF. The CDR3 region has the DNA TGTGCCAGCAGAAATCAGGGGGCGCAATCACCCCTCCACTTT.

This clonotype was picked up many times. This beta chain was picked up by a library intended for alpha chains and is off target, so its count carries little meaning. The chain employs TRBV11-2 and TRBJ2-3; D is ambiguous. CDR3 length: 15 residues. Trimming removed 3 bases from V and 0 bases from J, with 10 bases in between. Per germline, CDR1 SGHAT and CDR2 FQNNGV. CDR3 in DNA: TGTGCCAGCAGCTTTTTACACCAAAGCACAGATACGCAGTATTTT. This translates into CASSFLHQSTDTQYF.

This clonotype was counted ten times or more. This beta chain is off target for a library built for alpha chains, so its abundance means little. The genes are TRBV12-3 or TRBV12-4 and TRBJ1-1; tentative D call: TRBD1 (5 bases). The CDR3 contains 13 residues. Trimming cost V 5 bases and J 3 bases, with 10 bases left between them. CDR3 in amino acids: CASSIWGDTEAFF. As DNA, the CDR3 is TGTGCCAGCAGTATCTGGGGGGACACTGAAGCTTTCTTT.

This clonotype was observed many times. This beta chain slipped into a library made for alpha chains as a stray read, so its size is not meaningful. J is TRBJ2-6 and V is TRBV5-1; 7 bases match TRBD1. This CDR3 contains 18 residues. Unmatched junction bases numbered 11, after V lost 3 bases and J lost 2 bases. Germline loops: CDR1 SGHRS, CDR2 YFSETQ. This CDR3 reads CASSWALVTGAGANVLTF. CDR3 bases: TGCGCCAGCAGCTGGGCCTTAGTCACAGGGGCTGGGGCCAACGTCCTGACTTTC.

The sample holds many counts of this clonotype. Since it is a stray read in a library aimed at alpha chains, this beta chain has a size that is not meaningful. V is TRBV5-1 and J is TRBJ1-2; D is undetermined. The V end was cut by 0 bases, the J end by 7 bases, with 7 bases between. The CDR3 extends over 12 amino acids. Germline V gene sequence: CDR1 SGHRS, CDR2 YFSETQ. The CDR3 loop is CASSLDVAGYTF. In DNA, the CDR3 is TGCGCCAGCAGCTTGGACGTGGCTGGCTACACCTTC. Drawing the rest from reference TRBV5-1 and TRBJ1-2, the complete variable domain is KAGVTQTPRYLIKTRGQQVTLSCSPISGHRSVSWYQQTPGQGLQFLFEYFSETQRNKGNFPGRFSGRQFSNSRSEMNVSTLELGDSALYLCASSLDVAGYTFGSGTRLTVV.

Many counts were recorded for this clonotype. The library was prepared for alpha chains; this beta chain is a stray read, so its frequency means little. The CDR3 sequence: CASRQSGEQYV. As DNA, the CDR3 is TGTGCCAGCCGGCAAAGCGGCGAGCAGTACGTC. The chain joins TRBV6-1 to TRBJ2-7, with a weak D call TRBD2 (5 bases). CDR3 size: 11 residues. Germline CDR1 and CDR2: MNHNS and SASEGT. The germline V and J ends were trimmed by 8 bases and 6 bases, with 11 bases remaining between them.

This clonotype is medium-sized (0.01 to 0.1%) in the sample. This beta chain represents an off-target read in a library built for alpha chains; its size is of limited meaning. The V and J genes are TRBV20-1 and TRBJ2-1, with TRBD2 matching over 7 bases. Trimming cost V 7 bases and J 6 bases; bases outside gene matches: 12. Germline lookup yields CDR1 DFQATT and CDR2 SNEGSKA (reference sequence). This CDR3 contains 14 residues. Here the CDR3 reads CSGLSSRTSNEQFF. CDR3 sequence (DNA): TGCAGTGGGTTATCCTCTCGGACTAGCAATGAGCAGTTCTTC.

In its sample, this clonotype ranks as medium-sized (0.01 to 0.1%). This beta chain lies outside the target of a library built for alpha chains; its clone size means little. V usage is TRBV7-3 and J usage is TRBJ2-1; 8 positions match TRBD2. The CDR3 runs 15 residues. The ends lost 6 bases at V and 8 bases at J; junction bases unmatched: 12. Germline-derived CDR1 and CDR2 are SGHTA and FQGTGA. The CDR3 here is CASSQAGVKGDEQFF. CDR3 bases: TGTGCCAGCAGTCAAGCGGGAGTTAAAGGGGATGAGCAGTTCTTC.

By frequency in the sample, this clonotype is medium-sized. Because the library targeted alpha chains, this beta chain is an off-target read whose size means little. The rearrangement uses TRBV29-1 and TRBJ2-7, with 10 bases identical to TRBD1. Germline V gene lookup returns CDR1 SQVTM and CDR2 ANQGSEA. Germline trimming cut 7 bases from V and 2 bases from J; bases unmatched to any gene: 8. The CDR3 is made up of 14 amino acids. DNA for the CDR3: TGCAGCGCCCGGGACAGGGGCTACCCCTACGAGCAGTACTTC. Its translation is CSARDRGYPYEQYF.

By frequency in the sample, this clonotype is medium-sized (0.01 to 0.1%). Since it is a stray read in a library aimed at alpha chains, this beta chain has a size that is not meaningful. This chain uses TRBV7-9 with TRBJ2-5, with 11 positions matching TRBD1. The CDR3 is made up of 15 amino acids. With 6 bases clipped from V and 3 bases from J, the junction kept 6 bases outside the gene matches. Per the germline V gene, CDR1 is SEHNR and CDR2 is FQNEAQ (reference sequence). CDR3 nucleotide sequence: TGTGCCAGCAGTCGGGACAGGGGGAGAGAAGAGACCCAGTACTTC. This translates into CASSRDRGREETQYF.

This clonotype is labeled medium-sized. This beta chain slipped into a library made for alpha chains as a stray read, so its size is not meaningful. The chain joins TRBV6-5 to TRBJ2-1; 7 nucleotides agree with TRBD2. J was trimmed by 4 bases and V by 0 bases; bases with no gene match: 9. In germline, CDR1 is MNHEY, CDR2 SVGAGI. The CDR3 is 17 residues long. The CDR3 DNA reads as TGTGCCAGCAGTTACTCCCAGTGGGGGGGAAGGTACAATGAGCAGTTCTTC. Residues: CASSYSQWGGRYNEQFF.

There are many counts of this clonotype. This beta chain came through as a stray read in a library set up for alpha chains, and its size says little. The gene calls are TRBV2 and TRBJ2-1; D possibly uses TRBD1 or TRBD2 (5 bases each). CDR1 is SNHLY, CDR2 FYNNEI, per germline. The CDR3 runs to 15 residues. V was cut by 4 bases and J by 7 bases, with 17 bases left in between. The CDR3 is CASSGLGPWGNEQFF. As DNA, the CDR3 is TGTGCCAGCAGTGGTCTCGGCCCCTGGGGGAATGAGCAGTTCTTC.

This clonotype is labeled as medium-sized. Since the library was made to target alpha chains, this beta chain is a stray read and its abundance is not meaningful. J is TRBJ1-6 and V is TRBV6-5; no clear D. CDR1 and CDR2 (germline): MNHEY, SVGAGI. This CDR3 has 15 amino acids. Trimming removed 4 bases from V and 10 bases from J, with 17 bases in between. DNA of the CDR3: TGTGCCAGCAGTTCCCCCGAGGGAGCGGGCTCACCCCTCCACTTT. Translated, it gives CASSSPEGAGSPLHF.

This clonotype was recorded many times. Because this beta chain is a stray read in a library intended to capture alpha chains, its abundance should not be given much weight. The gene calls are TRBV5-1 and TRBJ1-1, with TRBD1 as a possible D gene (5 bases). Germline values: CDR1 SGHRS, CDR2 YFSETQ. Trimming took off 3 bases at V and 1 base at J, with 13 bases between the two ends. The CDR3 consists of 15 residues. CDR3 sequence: CASSWPGRQNTEAFF. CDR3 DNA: TGCGCCAGCAGCTGGCCGGGACGACAGAACACTGAAGCTTTCTTT.

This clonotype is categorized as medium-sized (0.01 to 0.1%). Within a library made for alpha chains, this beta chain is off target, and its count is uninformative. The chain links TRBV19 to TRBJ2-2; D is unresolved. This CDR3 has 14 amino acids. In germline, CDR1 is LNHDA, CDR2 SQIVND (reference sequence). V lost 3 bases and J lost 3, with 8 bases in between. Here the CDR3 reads CASSIFGDTGELFF. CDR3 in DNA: TGTGCCAGTAGTATCTTCGGTGACACCGGGGAGCTGTTTTTT.